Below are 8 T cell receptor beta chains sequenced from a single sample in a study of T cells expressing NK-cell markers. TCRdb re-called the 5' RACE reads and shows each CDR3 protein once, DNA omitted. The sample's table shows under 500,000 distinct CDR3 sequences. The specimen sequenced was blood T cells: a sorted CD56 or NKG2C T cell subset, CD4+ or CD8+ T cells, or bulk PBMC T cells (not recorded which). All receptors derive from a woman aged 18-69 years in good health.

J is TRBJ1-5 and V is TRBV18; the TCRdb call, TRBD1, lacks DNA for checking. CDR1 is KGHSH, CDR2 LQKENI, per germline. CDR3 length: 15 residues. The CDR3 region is CASSPDRGTNQPQHF.

This chain's CDR3 is CASSPQGQGGTGELFF. The V and J genes are TRBV27 and TRBJ2-2; TCRdb reports TRBD1, a call that lacks DNA to check it against. The CDR3 is 16 amino acids. Germline V gives CDR1 MNHEY, CDR2 SMNVEV (reference sequence).

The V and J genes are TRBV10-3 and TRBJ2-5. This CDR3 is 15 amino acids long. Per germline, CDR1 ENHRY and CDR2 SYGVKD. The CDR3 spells CAISEWTDSEETQYF.

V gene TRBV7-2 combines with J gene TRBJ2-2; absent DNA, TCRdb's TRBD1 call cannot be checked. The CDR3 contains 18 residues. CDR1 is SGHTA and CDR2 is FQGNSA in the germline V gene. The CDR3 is CASSPSGGASLATGELFF.

This chain's CDR3 is CASSLGLAGSLHTGELFF. The chain combines TRBV12-3 or TRBV12-4 with TRBJ2-2; TCRdb's D gene call, TRBD2, goes unchecked for lack of DNA. The CDR3 runs 18 residues.

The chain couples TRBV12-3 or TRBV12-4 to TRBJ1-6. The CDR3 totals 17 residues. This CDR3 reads CASRLVNTYSYNSPLHF.

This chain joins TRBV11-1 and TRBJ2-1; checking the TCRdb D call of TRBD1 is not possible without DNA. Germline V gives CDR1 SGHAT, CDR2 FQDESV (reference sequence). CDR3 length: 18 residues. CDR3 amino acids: CASSSKRGDPSAYNEQFF.

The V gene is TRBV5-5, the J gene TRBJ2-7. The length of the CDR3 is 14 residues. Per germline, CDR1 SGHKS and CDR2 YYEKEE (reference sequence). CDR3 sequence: CASSFVLSMAEQYF.